The T cell receptor (beta chain) under discussion was sequenced for a study of long-term antiretroviral therapy in people with HIV. The CDR3 length is 11 residues. Germline-derived CDR1 and CDR2 are MNHEY and SVGAGI. Trimming cost V 8 bases and J 4 bases, with 8 bases left between them. A v3.0 immunoSEQ assay was performed at survey level. Generated by immunoSEQ multiplex PCR, the TCRdb table keeps only in-frame clones and is missing some. The sample has under 25,000 clones; about 70% are singletons. This clone was seen only once. The antigen remains undetermined. For each donor, at least one pre-ART and at least two post-ART PBMC samples were available. Study outcomes and limitations: Among HIV repertoires, CDR3 length ranges were narrower than those of controls.

This TCR was sampled from a man in his late teens or twenties with HIV. Specimen: unsorted PBMCs, collected 0.5 years before starting antiretroviral therapy. This chain uses TRBV6-5 with TRBJ1-1; D unresolved. The CDR3 DNA is TGTGCCAGCCACGCGATCACTGAAGCTTTCTTT. It specifies CASHAITEAFF.